This T cell receptor beta chain was captured in a study of blood T cell repertoires in COVID-19. About the research overall: Acute and convalescent COVID-19 samples came from the United States, Italy and Spain. Sources were T cells, B-cell-depleted T cells, or PBMCs; the material itself was cDNA or gDNA.

Per the authors' pipeline: Scientists estimated how many nucleated cells there were by amplifying reference gene primers. Sequenced by immunoSEQ multiplex PCR; TCRdb stores in-frame clones only, minus some. The DNA gave D and trimming, while V, J and clone size come from that table. The sample records about 190,000 clones, approximately 84% being singletons. This CDR3 spans 14 amino acids. Trimming took 10 bases from V and 4 from J, leaving 19 bases between them. In germline, CDR1 is SNHLY, CDR2 FYNNEI. This clonotype was obtained from a woman in her 70s with active or convalescent COVID-19. V is TRBV2 and J is TRBJ2-5, with D hard to call. The sequenced sample consisted of peripheral blood. This chain's CDR3 is CATLETLAAETQYF. The CDR3 DNA is TGTGCCACCCTAGAGACCCTCGCCGCAGAGACCCAGTACTTC.